Each of the 15 T cell receptor beta chains below was sequenced from the same sample in a study of T and B cells in COVID-19 patients. Each TRB amplification used about 220-500 ng of genomic DNA from blood. Multiplex PCR with BIOMED2 TRB-A/B primer pools amplified TRB rearrangements. TCRdb re-derived calls from the multiplex PCR reads in MiXCR, one entry per CDR3 protein. The sample holds about 1,500 distinct CDR3 sequences, about 29% seen once. The sample taken for sequencing was blood. These receptor sequences come from a human donor with active COVID-19.

V gene TRBV29-1 combines with J gene TRBJ2-7, with TRBD1 matching 8 bases. The CDR3 covers 15 residues. V lost 4 bases, J lost 1 base, and 9 bases stayed unmatched. Germline lookup yields CDR1 SQVTM and CDR2 ANQGSEA. The CDR3 DNA follows: TGCAGCGTTGCAGGGGGCGGGTCCCCATCCTACGAGCAGTACTTC. Its translation is CSVAGGGSPSYEQYF.

This CDR3 reads CSARAGTNLYEQYF. The CDR3 DNA is TGCAGTGCTAGAGCCGGGACAAACCTCTACGAGCAGTACTTC. The chain couples TRBV20-1 to TRBJ2-7; D might be TRBD1 (6 bases). V dropped 1 base and J dropped 3 bases, with 13 bases sitting between them. The CDR3 contains 14 residues. Germline V gene sequence: CDR1 DFQATT, CDR2 SNEGSKA (reference sequence).

Sample share makes this clonotype large (0.1 to 1%). The chain employs TRBV10-2 and TRBJ2-1, with D maybe TRBD1 (6 bases). Germline values: CDR1 WSHSY, CDR2 SAAADI. The V end was cut by 4 bases, the J end by 0 bases, with 10 bases between. This CDR3 has 15 residues. The CDR3 sequence is CASSGGRSSYNEQFF. As DNA, the CDR3 is TGCGCCAGCAGTGGGGGGCGGAGCTCCTACAATGAGCAGTTCTTC.

V is TRBV27 and J is TRBJ2-2, with D uncertain. Germline-derived CDR1 and CDR2 are MNHEY and SMNVEV (reference sequence). Trimming removed 0 bases from V and 6 bases from J, with 5 bases in between. There are 13 residues in the CDR3. CDR3: CASSLSLSGELFF. DNA of the CDR3: TGTGCCAGCAGTTTATCCCTCTCCGGGGAGCTGTTTTTT.

J is TRBJ1-1 and V is TRBV6-6; 7 positions agree with TRBD1. J was trimmed by 0 bases and V by 1 base; bases with no gene match: 5. This CDR3 is 16 amino acids long. CDR1 MNHNY and CDR2 SVGAGI come from the germline V gene (reference sequence). For the CDR3, the DNA is TGTGCCAGCAGTTACTTCGGGGGACAGATGAACACTGAAGCTTTCTTT. Translating gives CASSYFGGQMNTEAFF.

The sample holds a few counts of this clonotype. The chain recombines TRBV19 with TRBJ1-1; the D gene is possibly TRBD1 (5 bases). The CDR3 totals 13 residues. V was trimmed by 6 bases and J by 1 base, leaving 9 bases between them. Looked up from germline, CDR1 is LNHDA and CDR2 is SQIVND (reference sequence). CDR3 nucleotides: TGTGCCAGTAGGGCCAGGGAGAACACTGAAGCTTTCTTT. Protein: CASRARENTEAFF.

This chain connects TRBV5-5 to TRBJ1-2; D gene uncertain. With 0 bases removed from V and 7 bases from J, the gap between germline ends came to 10 bases. CDR1 and CDR2 (germline): SGHKS, YYEKEE (reference sequence). The CDR3 is 13 residues long. CDR3 in amino acids: CASSLGVLGGYTF. CDR3 sequence (DNA): TGTGCCAGCAGCTTGGGAGTTTTGGGTGGCTACACCTTC.

By frequency in the sample, this clonotype is medium-sized. V gene TRBV18 combines with J gene TRBJ2-1; 7 nucleotides match TRBD1. V trimming: 2 bases; J trimming: 7 bases; junction bases outside the gene matches: 2. The CDR3 runs 13 residues. Germline CDR1 KGHSH, CDR2 LQKENI. CDR3 protein: CASSPDRVNEQFF. CDR3 in DNA: TGTGCCAGCTCACCAGACAGGGTGAATGAGCAGTTCTTC.

By share, this clonotype counts as medium-sized. The chain uses TRBV15 and TRBJ2-1; D call uncertain. The germline V gene encodes CDR1 LNHNV and CDR2 YYDKDF (reference sequence). This CDR3 comprises 14 residues. V lost 5 bases and J 5 bases, leaving 13 bases between the germline ends. The chain's CDR3 is CATSPRASNNEQFF. The CDR3 coding sequence is TGTGCCACCAGCCCTCGGGCTAGTAACAATGAGCAGTTCTTC.

This clonotype is labeled as hyperexpanded. The rearrangement uses TRBV27 and TRBJ2-2; tentative D call: TRBD1 (5 bases). From germline, CDR1 is MNHEY and CDR2 SMNVEV (reference sequence). The CDR3 covers 13 residues. The V end lost 4 bases, the J end lost 8 bases, and 11 bases lay between the germline ends. CDR3: CASSWYQGGELFF. The CDR3 DNA sequence: TGTGCCAGCAGTTGGTATCAGGGTGGGGAGCTGTTTTTT.

The chain joins TRBV14 to TRBJ2-7, with 7 bases aligning to TRBD2. Germline assignment: CDR1 SGHDN and CDR2 FVKESK. This CDR3 is 13 amino acids long. V lost 4 bases and J lost 3; bases outside the gene matches: 3. CDR3 residues: CASSLAGYYEQYF. The DNA for the CDR3 is TGTGCCAGCAGCCTAGCGGGCTACTACGAGCAGTACTTC.

This chain links TRBV6-1 with TRBJ2-2, with 11 bases aligning to TRBD2. With 5 bases clipped from V and 0 bases from J, the junction kept 2 bases outside the gene matches. The germline gives CDR1 MNHNS, CDR2 SASEGT. The CDR3 runs 16 residues. The CDR3 DNA sequence: TGTGCCAGCAGTCTACTAGCGGGAGCGAACACCGGGGAGCTGTTTTTT. The encoded protein is CASSLLAGANTGELFF.

This clonotype came up once. V gene TRBV10-3 combines with J gene TRBJ2-7, with a possible D match to TRBD1 (6 bases). Trimming removed 0 bases from V and 5 bases from J, with 11 bases in between. Germline V gives CDR1 ENHRY, CDR2 SYGVKD. This CDR3 spans 14 amino acids. The CDR3: CAISESNQGNEQYF. The CDR3 DNA follows: TGTGCCATCAGTGAGTCGAATCAGGGGAACGAGCAGTACTTC.

The chain joins TRBV5-6 to TRBJ2-7; 7 bases are a match to TRBD1. Germline CDR1 SGHDT, CDR2 YYEEEE. V dropped 2 bases and J dropped 0; count of bases not matched to a gene: 2. The CDR3 contains 14 residues. This CDR3 reads CASSLRDSSYEQYF. The CDR3 coding sequence is TGTGCCAGCAGCTTACGGGACAGCTCCTACGAGCAGTACTTC. Full variable domain (remainder filled in from reference TRBV5-6 and TRBJ2-7): DAGVTQSPTHLIKTRGQQVTLRCSPKSGHDTVSWYQQALGQGPQFIFQYYEEEERQRGNFPDRFSGHQFPNYSSELNVNALLLGDSALYLCASSLRDSSYEQYFGPGTRLTVT.

By proportion, this clonotype is medium-sized. The chain joins TRBV19 to TRBJ2-1; D is ambiguous. Trimming removed 3 bases at V and 4 bases at J, with 13 bases between. Germline V gene data show CDR1 as LNHDA and CDR2 as SQIVND (reference sequence). This CDR3 is 15 amino acids long. The CDR3 region has the DNA TGTGCCAGTAGTATCGGGTGGAGCCAGTACAATGAGCAGTTCTTC. Translating gives CASSIGWSQYNEQFF.